This T cell receptor beta chain was sequenced in a study of T-cell memory formation after mild COVID-19. Study-wide findings and caveats: Clones shrinking between day 15 and 85 showed a balanced CD4/CD8 split, and those that grew later tilted toward CD4+.

TCR alpha and TCR beta cDNA libraries with sample barcodes and UMIs came from 5'RACE using constant-segment primers. MiXCR, applied by TCRdb to the 5' RACE reads, yields one record per CDR3 protein. Of some 290,000 distinct CDR3 sequences listed, 15% to 20% are singletons. As regards this clonotype: What it recognizes is unknown.

The specimen was PBMCs or a T cell subset sorted from them (not recorded which). The sequence was collected from a man aged 18 to 30 who had mild COVID-19 (a few samples of this study predate the infection). Cell type and time point are not known.

Written as DNA, the CDR3 is TGTGCCAGCAGCGCCGAGGTCGAGCAGTACTTC. It is translated as CASSAEVEQYF. This chain uses TRBV25-1 with TRBJ2-7, with D uncertain. Trimming cost V 6 bases and J 6 bases, with 9 bases left between them. Germline lookup yields CDR1 MGHDK and CDR2 SYGVNS. This CDR3 has 11 residues.